This T cell receptor beta chain was identified during a study of human T cells and chemical hapten exposure. About the study: Investigators sensitized roughly 2 cm by roughly 2 cm of upper inner arm skin with 2% DPC.

V lost 3 bases and J 8 bases, leaving 10 bases between the germline ends. The CDR3 covers 11 residues. Germline assignment: CDR1 DFQATT and CDR2 SNEGSKA (reference sequence). This clonotype appeared a few times. Time point in this sample: patch test 1, 2 weeks after DPC sensitization. Indicated treatment: therapeutic diphenylcyclopropenone sensitization with weekly scalp DPC. Ahead of each patch test application, blood was drawn. Individual cDNA molecules in this library carried unique molecular identifiers. Each CDR3 protein is one row after TCRdb ran MiXCR on the RACE reads. The data show about 120,000 distinct CDR3 sequences, approximately 13% seen once.

The source of this sequence is a man aged 18 to 30 with alopecia areata. Some clones in this sample may be carry-over from other donors' samples. The chain links TRBV20-1 to TRBJ1-2, with D unclear. This specimen was whole blood, taken in connection with sensitization to the hapten diphenylcyclopropenone (DPC). The CDR3 is CSARPSGGYTF. The DNA of the CDR3 is TGCAGTGCTAGGCCCTCCGGGGGCTACACCTTC.